The 30 T cell receptor beta chains given below trace back to one sample, sequenced in a study of cytomegalovirus exposure and HLA in healthy donors (dated by TCRdb to about 2017). Library preparation used the immunoSEQ multiplex PCR assay. For the multiplex PCR, a mixture combining 60 forward primers for TCR Vbeta segments and 13 reverse primers for TCR Jbeta segments was used. TCRdb stores this immuneACCESS table with in-frame sequences only. Part of the clones is absent; in the studies checked, under half of the shortfall reflects unresolved V genes, and no reason is known for the rest. Here the sample has approximately 150,000 clones; around 80% occur a single time. The ten largest clonotypes hold 2.3% of the sample. The source material was PBMCs. The source of these receptors is a male donor in good health and CMV-seronegative.

The table lists this clone with a few counts. The gene calls are TRBV9 and TRBJ1-4; 12 nucleotides line up with TRBD1. The length of the CDR3 is 15 residues. The ends lost 0 bases at V and 7 bases at J; junction bases unmatched: 1. CDR1 is SGDLS and CDR2 is YYNGEE in the germline V gene. The CDR3 sequence is CASSVGDRGREKLFF. As DNA, the CDR3 is TGTGCCAGCAGCGTAGGGGACAGGGGGCGTGAAAAACTGTTTTTT.

V usage is TRBV5-4 and J usage is TRBJ2-2; perhaps TRBD1 as D (6 bases). V was shortened by 4 bases and J by 5 bases, with 18 bases between the two germline ends. CDR3 length: 16 residues. CDR1 and CDR2 from the germline V gene are SGHNT and YYREEE (reference sequence). The CDR3 DNA sequence: TGTGCCAGCAGCCCGGGACAAAAAAAAGGGACCGGGGAGCTGTTTTTT. Residues: CASSPGQKKGTGELFF. The whole variable domain, filled in from reference TRBV5-4 and TRBJ2-2, reads ETGVTQSPTHLIKTRGQQVTLRCSSQSGHNTVSWYQQALGQGPQFIFQYYREEENGRGNFPPRFSGLQFPNYSSELNVNALELDDSALYLCASSPGQKKGTGELFFGEGSRLTVL.

The V call is TRBV19, the J call TRBJ1-3; a weak D match, TRBD1 (5 bases). The CDR3 has 17 residues. Per germline, CDR1 LNHDA and CDR2 SQIVND (reference sequence). V gave up 0 bases and J gave up 0 bases, with 12 bases separating them. The CDR3 region has the DNA TGTGCCAGTAGTATAGATCCAACAGGCCGCTCTGGAAACACCATATATTTT. This translates into CASSIDPTGRSGNTIYF.

V is TRBV11-2 and J is TRBJ2-3, with D perhaps TRBD2 (6 bases). The length of the CDR3 is 13 residues. Germline V gene lookup returns CDR1 SGHAT and CDR2 FQNNGV. The V end lost 2 bases, the J end lost 3 bases, and 6 bases lay between the germline ends. The CDR3 DNA reads as TGTGCCAGCAGCTTACGGGGGACAGATACGCAGTATTTT. Its translation: CASSLRGTDTQYF.

The CDR3 DNA follows: TGTGCCAGCAGCCGCAGGGCGAGCTCCTACGAGCAGTACTTC. This gives the protein CASSRRASSYEQYF. This sequence joins TRBV6-5 and TRBJ2-7; D is possibly TRBD1 (5 bases). CDR1 is MNHEY and CDR2 is SVGAGI in the germline V gene. V was shortened by 6 bases and J by 0 bases, with 12 bases between the two germline ends. This CDR3 is built from 14 residues.

This rearrangement joins TRBV9 to TRBJ2-3; 14 bases line up with TRBD2. Germline CDR1 and CDR2: SGDLS and YYNGEE. Trimming removed 2 bases from V and 4 bases from J; junction bases left unmatched: 3. CDR3 size: 16 residues. The CDR3 DNA reads TGTGCCAGCAGCGTGACTAGCGGGGGGGCCCCAGATACGCAGTATTTT. This gives the protein CASSVTSGGAPDTQYF.

The genes are TRBV19 and TRBJ1-1; D not resolved. V gave up 4 bases and J gave up 1 base, with 10 bases separating them. From germline, CDR1 is LNHDA and CDR2 SQIVND (reference sequence). The CDR3 consists of 14 residues. CDR3 coding DNA: TGTGCCAGTAGTACTACAGCGGGGAACACTGAAGCTTTCTTT. Translated, it gives CASSTTAGNTEAFF.

The V gene is TRBV5-1, the J gene TRBJ1-5; D unresolved. With 0 bases removed from V and 4 bases from J, the gap between germline ends came to 5 bases. This CDR3 region has 13 residues. Germline V gene data show CDR1 as SGHRS and CDR2 as YFSETQ. The CDR3 is CASSLDGNQPQHF. The CDR3 DNA reads as TGCGCCAGCAGCTTGGACGGGAATCAGCCCCAGCATTTT. Together with reference TRBV5-1 and TRBJ1-5, the CDR3 gives the full variable domain: KAGVTQTPRYLIKTRGQQVTLSCSPISGHRSVSWYQQTPGQGLQFLFEYFSETQRNKGNFPGRFSGRQFSNSRSEMNVSTLELGDSALYLCASSLDGNQPQHFGDGTRLSIL.

The rearrangement uses TRBV27 and TRBJ1-1, with 7 bases that match TRBD1. The CDR3 has 14 residues. V was pared by 5 bases and J by 10 bases, with 13 bases of the junction left unmatched. Germline V gene data show CDR1 as MNHEY and CDR2 as SMNVEV (reference sequence). Here the CDR3 reads CASSKTGVVVGAFF. The CDR3 nucleotides are TGTGCCAGCAGTAAAACAGGGGTGGTTGTTGGAGCTTTCTTT.

V usage is TRBV6-5 and J usage is TRBJ2-7; 11 nucleotides align to TRBD1. V lost 2 bases, J lost 4 bases, and 1 base stayed unmatched. The CDR3 runs to 14 residues. CDR1 and CDR2 from the germline V gene are MNHEY and SVGAGI. CDR3 nucleotide sequence: TGTGCCAGCAGTTACCGGGACAGGGGGTACGAGCAGTACTTC. Its protein product is CASSYRDRGYEQYF.

The chain employs TRBV6-5 and TRBJ2-2; 7 nucleotides align to TRBD1. The CDR3 loop spans 14 amino acids. The junction had 3 bases not matched to a gene; V was cut back by 6 bases and J by 2 bases. Germline V CDR1 and CDR2: MNHEY, SVGAGI. The CDR3 bases are TGTGCCAGCAGCCGACAGGGTAACACCGGGGAGCTGTTTTTT. This translates into CASSRQGNTGELFF.

V is TRBV18 and J is TRBJ1-2; TRBD1 matches 11 bases. The V and J ends lost 2 bases and 12 bases, in that order; junction bases with no gene match: 5. From germline, CDR1 is KGHSH and CDR2 LQKENI. This CDR3 has 13 amino acids. The CDR3 nucleotides are TGTGCCAGCTCACCAACCGGGACAGGGGGAAACACCTTC. Protein product: CASSPTGTGGNTF.

V gene TRBV7-2 combines with J gene TRBJ1-1, with 9 bases identical to TRBD1. This CDR3 is built from 18 residues. The junction had 17 bases not matched to a gene; V was cut back by 5 bases and J by 4 bases. In germline, CDR1 is SGHTA, CDR2 FQGNSA. CDR3 nucleotide sequence: TGTGCCAGCAGCCCCAAGGGACAGGGTTCCTCATCGGGCACTGAAGCTTTCTTT. Amino acids: CASSPKGQGSSSGTEAFF.

V usage is TRBV18 and J usage is TRBJ1-1, with 7 bases fitting TRBD1. After removal of 4 bases from V and 3 bases from J, the junction contained 11 bases not matched to a gene. Germline CDR1 reads KGHSH; CDR2 reads LQKENI. The CDR3 is made up of 16 amino acids. The CDR3, as DNA: TGTGCCAGCTCACAAAACCGACAGGGATGGGACACTGAAGCTTTCTTT. It yields the protein CASSQNRQGWDTEAFF. The full variable domain, with the rest looked up from reference TRBV18 and TRBJ1-1, is NAGVMQNPRHLVRRRGQEARLRCSPMKGHSHVYWYRQLPEEGLKFMVYLQKENIIDESGMPKERFSAEFPKEGPSILRIQQVVRGDSAAYFCASSQNRQGWDTEAFFGQGTRLTVV.

The rearrangement uses TRBV19 and TRBJ2-1, with D unclear. This CDR3 is 14 amino acids long. The V end was cut by 4 bases, the J end by 8 bases, with 15 bases between. Germline values: CDR1 LNHDA, CDR2 SQIVND (reference sequence). CDR3 region: CASSNAFLADEQFF. The CDR3 coding sequence is TGTGCCAGTAGTAACGCTTTCCTGGCGGATGAGCAGTTCTTC. Full variable domain (missing parts from reference TRBV19 and TRBJ2-1): DGGITQSPKYLFRKEGQNVTLSCEQNLNHDAMYWYRQDPGQGLRLIYYSQIVNDFQKGDIAEGYSVSREKKESFPLTVTSAQKNPTAFYLCASSNAFLADEQFFGPGTRLTVL.

This clone was detected only a few times. This sequence joins TRBV5-4 and TRBJ1-6; 8 nucleotides align to TRBD1. The CDR3 contains 15 residues. Germline assignment: CDR1 SGHNT and CDR2 YYREEE (reference sequence). V was clipped by 5 bases and J by 4 bases; unmatched bases: 5. The CDR3 DNA reads TGTGCCAGCAGGCAGGGGGCGCCGTATAATTCACCCCTCCACTTT. Translated: CASRQGAPYNSPLHF.

This chain connects TRBV18 to TRBJ2-1, with TRBD2 matching 7 bases. Germline CDR1 and CDR2: KGHSH and LQKENI. The CDR3 totals 15 residues. Trimming took 2 bases from V and 2 from J; bases not matched to a gene: 3. In DNA, the CDR3 is TGTGCCAGCTCACCAACTGCGGGGGCCTACAATGAGCAGTTCTTC. It yields the protein CASSPTAGAYNEQFF.

The chain carries TRBV7-9 and TRBJ2-1; 7 bases map to TRBD2. The germline V gene has CDR1 SEHNR and CDR2 FQNEAQ (reference sequence). The CDR3 has 13 residues. The V and J ends lost 11 bases and 9 bases, in that order; junction bases with no gene match: 13. CDR3 protein: CAAGGVGGGEQFF. CDR3 in DNA: TGTGCCGCTGGGGGGGTAGGCGGAGGTGAGCAGTTCTTC.

This sequence joins TRBV4-3 and TRBJ2-1, with 10 bases matching TRBD2. CDR1 LGHNA and CDR2 YSLEER come from the germline V gene. With V trimmed by 1 base and J by 12 bases, 6 bases remained unmatched. The CDR3 totals 14 residues. The CDR3 DNA reads TGCGCCAGCAGCCAAGCCTTAGCGGGGGGTGTGCAGTTCTTC. Translated, it gives CASSQALAGGVQFF.

This clone appeared a single time. The DNA of the CDR3 is TGTGCCAGCAGCTTGGGCAGGGGGCCGGCAGATACGCAGTATTTT. It codes for CASSLGRGPADTQYF. This chain joins TRBV5-5 and TRBJ2-3; 8 bases are shared with TRBD1. The V segment lost 0 bases and the J segment 4 bases; nucleotides outside the gene matches: 4. The CDR3 length is 15 residues. CDR1 is SGHKS and CDR2 is YYEKEE in the germline V gene (reference sequence). Filled out from reference TRBV5-5 and TRBJ2-3, the complete variable domain reads DAGVTQSPTHLIKTRGQQVTLRCSPISGHKSVSWYQQVLGQGPQFIFQYYEKEERGRGNFPDRFSARQFPNYSSELNVNALLLGDSALYLCASSLGRGPADTQYFGPGTRLTVL.

V gene TRBV5-1 combines with J gene TRBJ1-6, with D tentatively TRBD1 (5 bases). Germline V gives CDR1 SGHRS, CDR2 YFSETQ. Trimming pared 0 bases from V and 8 bases from J, leaving 12 bases between. This CDR3 has 15 residues. Here the CDR3 reads CASSLALRGYSPLHF. The CDR3 nucleotides are TGCGCCAGCAGCTTGGCCCTTAGGGGCTATTCACCCCTCCACTTT.

This clone was detected a few times. This sequence joins TRBV15 and TRBJ2-1; D not certain. Trimming stripped 0 bases from V and 6 bases from J, with 15 bases between. Germline loops: CDR1 LNHNV, CDR2 YYDKDF (reference sequence). CDR3 length equals 16 residues. CDR3 residues: CATSRDLIPPGNEQFF. In DNA form, the CDR3 reads TGTGCCACCAGCAGAGATCTCATCCCTCCGGGCAATGAGCAGTTCTTC.

The chain carries TRBV7-2 and TRBJ2-2; 8 positions match TRBD1. The trim removed 5 bases at V and 5 bases at J, leaving 7 bases unmatched. Germline V lookup: CDR1 SGHTA, CDR2 FQGNSA. CDR3 length: 15 amino acids. The CDR3 sequence is CASSTGQGGTGELFF. CDR3 sequence (DNA): TGTGCCAGCAGCACCGGACAGGGAGGTACCGGGGAGCTGTTTTTT. Supplemented by reference TRBV7-2 and TRBJ2-2, the full variable domain reads GAGVSQSPSNKVTEKGKDVELRCDPISGHTALYWYRQSLGQGLEFLIYFQGNSAPDKSGLPSDRFSAERTGGSVSTLTIQRTQQEDSAVYLCASSTGQGGTGELFFGEGSRLTVL.

This sequence joins TRBV2 and TRBJ1-2, with D unresolved. Germline V lookup: CDR1 SNHLY, CDR2 FYNNEI. The CDR3 totals 14 residues. V gave up 3 bases and J gave up 8 bases, with 16 bases separating them. CDR3 sequence (DNA): TGTGCCAGCAGTGACCTGAACAGTGGTGGAGGCTACACCTTC. As protein: CASSDLNSGGGYTF.

A few counts support this clone. This chain connects TRBV2 to TRBJ1-2, with no clear D. Germline lookup yields CDR1 SNHLY and CDR2 FYNNEI. The CDR3 covers 15 residues. Between the trimmed V and J ends, which lost 10 bases and 0 bases, there was a span of 18 bases. CDR3 loop: CATSPGSVTNYGYTF. DNA for the CDR3: TGTGCCACCTCACCTGGCAGCGTTACTAACTATGGCTACACCTTC.

This chain uses TRBV7-9 with TRBJ1-5, with TRBD1 matching over 8 bases. The CDR3 contains 17 residues. V was clipped by 1 base and J by 6 bases; unmatched bases: 11. Germline V lookup: CDR1 SEHNR, CDR2 FQNEAQ (reference sequence). The CDR3 coding sequence is TGTGCCAGCAGCTTAGGAGTCCCGGACAGGGAAGTTCAGCCCCAGCATTTT. Its protein product is CASSLGVPDREVQPQHF. The full variable domain, completed using reference TRBV7-9 and TRBJ1-5, is DTGVSQNPRHKITKRGQNVTFRCDPISEHNRLYWYRQTLGQGPEFLTYFQNEAQLEKSRLLSDRFSAERPKGSFSTLEIQRTEQGDSAMYLCASSLGVPDREVQPQHFGDGTRLSIL.

This chain links TRBV7-6 with TRBJ2-1; unclear D gene. The V gene lost 4 bases and the J gene lost 1 base, with 14 bases spanning the gap. Germline V gene lookup returns CDR1 SGHVS and CDR2 FNYEAQ. The CDR3 has 16 amino acids. The CDR3 nucleotides read TGTGCCAGCAGCTGGGTGGCGGCCGGGTCCTACAATGAGCAGTTCTTC. Translation: CASSWVAAGSYNEQFF.

This sequence joins TRBV5-6 and TRBJ1-4; D uncertain. The CDR3 sequence is 16 residues long. Deletions cut 4 bases from V and 0 bases from J, with 13 bases between. The V gene's germline CDR1 is SGHDT and CDR2 YYEEEE. The CDR3 sequence is CASSPPGVATNEKLFF. The CDR3 nucleotides are TGTGCCAGCAGCCCGCCGGGAGTCGCAACTAATGAAAAACTGTTTTTT.

The chain's CDR3 is CASSLGFRRTQASYEQYF. The CDR3 coding sequence is TGTGCCAGCAGCTTGGGGTTTCGACGGACTCAGGCGTCCTACGAGCAGTACTTC. The genes are TRBV5-6 and TRBJ2-7, with D tentatively TRBD2 (5 bases). The CDR3 is 18 residues long. Germline lookup yields CDR1 SGHDT and CDR2 YYEEEE. V lost 0 bases and J 1 base, leaving 20 bases between the germline ends.

The chain couples TRBV5-1 to TRBJ2-5; 13 bases agree with TRBD2. This CDR3 is 19 amino acids long. Germline-derived CDR1 and CDR2 are SGHRS and YFSETQ. With V trimmed by 0 bases and J by 3 bases, 11 bases remained unmatched. DNA of the CDR3: TGCGCCAGCAGCTTGGGGCGTAACGCGGGACTAGCGGGGAAAGAGACCCAGTACTTC. Amino acids: CASSLGRNAGLAGKETQYF.